This TCR beta chain was documented in a study of identifying expanded T cells in peripheral blood. Using immunoSEQ multiplex PCR, the repertoire was profiled, and TCRdb retains in-frame clones only, with some absent. The data contain roughly 120,000 clones, about 88% of them singletons. The CDR3 extends over 15 amino acids. J lost 6 bases, V lost 5 bases, and 9 bases had no gene match. Germline values: CDR1 SEHNR, CDR2 FQNEAQ (reference sequence). No infections or other immune events were documented during collection. The rearrangement links TRBV7-9 to TRBJ2-3; 9 bases are shared with TRBD1. The TCR was taken from a person between 18 and 75 years old in good health. Sequenced input: blood. The CDR3 reads CASSDRTGDRDTQYF. CDR3 coding DNA: TGTGCCAGCAGCGACAGGACAGGGGACCGGGATACGCAGTATTTT. The variable domain in full, with the rest retrieved from reference TRBV7-9 and TRBJ2-3, is DTGVSQNPRHKITKRGQNVTFRCDPISEHNRLYWYRQTLGQGPEFLTYFQNEAQLEKSRLLSDRFSAERPKGSFSTLEIQRTEQGDSAMYLCASSDRTGDRDTQYFGPGTRLTVL.